This TCR beta chain came from a study of cytomegalovirus exposure and HLA in healthy donors. The PCR made use of 60 Vbeta and 13 Jbeta primers. The table came from immunoSEQ multiplex PCR; TCRdb's copy has only in-frame clones and leaves some out. Among approximately 270,000 clones, 75% to 85% were seen once, and the ten largest hold roughly 0.3%. This clone was seen more than once but under ten times. Healthy bone marrow donors supplied every sample. Input material: PBMCs. This TCR was sampled from a girl aged 2-10 years in good health and CMV-seronegative.

DNA of the CDR3: TGTGCCAGCAGTGATAAGAGCGGGAGGGGAGGATACGAGCAGTACTTC. This translates into CASSDKSGRGGYEQYF. The chain links TRBV11-2 to TRBJ2-7; 10 bases map to TRBD2. J was trimmed by 4 bases and V by 6 bases; bases with no gene match: 12. Germline V gene data show CDR1 as SGHAT and CDR2 as FQNNGV. The CDR3 extends over 16 amino acids.